This TCR beta chain derives from a study of blood T cell repertoires in COVID-19. As for the study in general: Sample material is recorded as cDNA or gDNA derived from T cells, B-cell-depleted T cells, or PBMCs.

As originally analysed: Using reference gene primer amplification, nucleated cell counts were estimated. The protocol was immunoSEQ multiplex PCR, while the TCRdb copy is restricted to in-frame clones and leaves out a portion. From that table come the V and J calls and clone size; the DNA was used to work out D and trimming. The sample has tens of thousands of clones, 80% to 90% seen once; the top ten hold roughly 5%. The CDR3 is 13 residues long. The ends were cut back, 0 bases at V and 5 bases at J, with 8 bases in the middle. Looked up from germline, CDR1 is SGHNT and CDR2 is YYREEE (reference sequence).

This sequence joins TRBV5-4 and TRBJ2-5; no clear D gene. This clonotype originated in a man aged 45-65 years with active COVID-19. Sequences were obtained from peripheral blood. The CDR3 spells CASSLGLEETQYF. CDR3 in DNA: TGTGCCAGCAGCTTGGGACTCGAGGAGACCCAGTACTTC.